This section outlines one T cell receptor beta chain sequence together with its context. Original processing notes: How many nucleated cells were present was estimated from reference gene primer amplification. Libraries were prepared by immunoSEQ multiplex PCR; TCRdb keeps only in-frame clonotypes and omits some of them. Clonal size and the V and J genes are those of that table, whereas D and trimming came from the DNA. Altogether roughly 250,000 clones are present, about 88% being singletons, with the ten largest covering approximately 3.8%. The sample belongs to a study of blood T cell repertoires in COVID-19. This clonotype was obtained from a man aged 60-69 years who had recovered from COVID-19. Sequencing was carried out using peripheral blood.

CDR3 sequence: CASSLDQVSGQPQHF. The CDR3 bases are TGTGCCAGCAGCTTAGATCAGGTTAGCGGCCAGCCCCAGCATTTT. The chain links TRBV11-2 to TRBJ1-5; D not resolved. Germline CDR1 SGHAT, CDR2 FQNNGV. The germline V and J ends were trimmed by 0 bases and 7 bases, with 13 bases remaining between them. The CDR3 sequence is 15 residues long.